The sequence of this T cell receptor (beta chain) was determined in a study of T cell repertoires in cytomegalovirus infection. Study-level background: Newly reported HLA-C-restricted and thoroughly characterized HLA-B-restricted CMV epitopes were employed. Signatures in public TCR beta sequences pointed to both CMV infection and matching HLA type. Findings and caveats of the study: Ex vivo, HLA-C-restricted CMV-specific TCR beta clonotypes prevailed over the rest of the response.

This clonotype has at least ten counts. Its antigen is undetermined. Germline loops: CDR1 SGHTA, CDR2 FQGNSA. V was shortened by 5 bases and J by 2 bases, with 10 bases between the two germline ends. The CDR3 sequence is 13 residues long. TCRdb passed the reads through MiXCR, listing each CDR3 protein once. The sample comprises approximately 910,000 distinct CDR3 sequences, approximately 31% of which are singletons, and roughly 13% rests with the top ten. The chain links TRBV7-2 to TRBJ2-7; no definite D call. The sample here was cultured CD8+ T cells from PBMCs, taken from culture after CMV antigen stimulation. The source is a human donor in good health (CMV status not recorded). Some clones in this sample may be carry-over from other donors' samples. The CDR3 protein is CASSQDGPYEQYF. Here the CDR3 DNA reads TGTGCCAGCAGCCAGGACGGTCCCTACGAGCAGTACTTC. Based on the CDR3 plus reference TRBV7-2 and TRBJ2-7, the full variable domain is GAGVSQSPSNKVTEKGKDVELRCDPISGHTALYWYRQSLGQGLEFLIYFQGNSAPDKSGLPSDRFSAERTGGSVSTLTIQRTQQEDSAVYLCASSQDGPYEQYFGPGTRLTVT.